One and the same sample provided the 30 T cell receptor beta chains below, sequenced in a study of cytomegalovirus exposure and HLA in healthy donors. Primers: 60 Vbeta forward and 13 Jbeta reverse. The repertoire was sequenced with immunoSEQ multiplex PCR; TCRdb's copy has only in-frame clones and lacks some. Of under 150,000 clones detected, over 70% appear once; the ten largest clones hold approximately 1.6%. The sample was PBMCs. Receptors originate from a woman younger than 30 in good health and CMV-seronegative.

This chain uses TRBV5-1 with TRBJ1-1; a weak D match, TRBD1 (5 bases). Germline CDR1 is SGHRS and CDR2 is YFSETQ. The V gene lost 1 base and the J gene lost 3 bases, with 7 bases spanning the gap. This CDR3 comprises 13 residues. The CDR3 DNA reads TGCGCCAGCAGCTTGCGGGGGGACACTGAAGCTTTCTTT. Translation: CASSLRGDTEAFF.

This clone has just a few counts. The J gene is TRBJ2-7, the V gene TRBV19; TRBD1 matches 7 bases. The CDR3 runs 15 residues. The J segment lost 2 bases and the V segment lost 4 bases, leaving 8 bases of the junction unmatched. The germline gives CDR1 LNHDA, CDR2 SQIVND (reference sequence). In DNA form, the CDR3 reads TGTGCCAGTAGTACCCGGGACAGAAACACCTACGAGCAGTACTTC. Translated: CASSTRDRNTYEQYF.

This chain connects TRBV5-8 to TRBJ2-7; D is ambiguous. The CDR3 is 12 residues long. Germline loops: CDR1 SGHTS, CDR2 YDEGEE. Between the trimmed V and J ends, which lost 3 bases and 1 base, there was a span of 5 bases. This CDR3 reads CASSSFSYEQYF. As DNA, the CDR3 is TGTGCCAGCAGCTCTTTTTCCTACGAGCAGTACTTC.

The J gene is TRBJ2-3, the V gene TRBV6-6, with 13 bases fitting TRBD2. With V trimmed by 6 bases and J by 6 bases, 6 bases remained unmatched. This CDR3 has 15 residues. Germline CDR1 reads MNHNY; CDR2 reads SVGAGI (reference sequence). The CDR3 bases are TGTGCCAGCAGCTTGACTAGCGGGAGGATGGATACGCAGTATTTT. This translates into CASSLTSGRMDTQYF.

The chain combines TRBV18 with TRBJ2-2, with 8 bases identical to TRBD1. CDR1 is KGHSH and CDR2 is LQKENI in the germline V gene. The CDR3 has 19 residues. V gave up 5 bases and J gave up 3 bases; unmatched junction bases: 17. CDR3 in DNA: TGTGCCAGCTCAACCGTATCCTGGAGCAGGGGGCCTGACACCGGGGAGCTGTTTTTT. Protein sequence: CASSTVSWSRGPDTGELFF.

CDR3 nucleotides: TGTGCCAGCAGTGTAAACGAAGGAGGACAGTTCCAAGAGACCCAGTACTTC. Translation gives CASSVNEGGQFQETQYF. The chain recombines TRBV6-1 with TRBJ2-5, with a possible D match to TRBD1 (6 bases). V was clipped by 4 bases and J by 1 base, with 19 bases between them. This CDR3 is 17 amino acids long. Germline V lookup: CDR1 MNHNS, CDR2 SASEGT.

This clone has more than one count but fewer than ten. The CDR3 spells CASSGPTRTEAFF. Written as DNA, the CDR3 is TGTGCCAGCAGTGGACCAACCCGGACAGAAGCTTTCTTT. The gene calls are TRBV25-1 and TRBJ1-1; D is possibly TRBD1 (5 bases). Trimming cost V 4 bases and J 8 bases, with 14 bases left between them. The CDR3 has 13 residues. Germline CDR1 and CDR2: MGHDK and SYGVNS.

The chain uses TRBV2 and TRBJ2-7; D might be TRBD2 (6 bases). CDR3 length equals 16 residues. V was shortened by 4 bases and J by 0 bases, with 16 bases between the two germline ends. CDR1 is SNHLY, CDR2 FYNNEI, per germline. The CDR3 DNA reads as TGTGCCAGCAGTGGCCGATTCGGGAGTATCTCCTACGAGCAGTACTTC. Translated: CASSGRFGSISYEQYF.

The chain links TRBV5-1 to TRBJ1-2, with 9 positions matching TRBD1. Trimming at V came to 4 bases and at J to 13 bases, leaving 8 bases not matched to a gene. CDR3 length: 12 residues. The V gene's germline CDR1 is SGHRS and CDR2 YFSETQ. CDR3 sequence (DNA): TGCGCCAGCAGCCTACCGGGACAGGGTTGCACCTTC. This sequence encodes CASSLPGQGCTF.

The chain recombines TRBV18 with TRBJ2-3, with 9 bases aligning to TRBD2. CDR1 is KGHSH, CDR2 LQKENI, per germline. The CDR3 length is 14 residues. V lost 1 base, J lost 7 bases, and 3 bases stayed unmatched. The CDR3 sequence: CASSPLAGDNTQYF. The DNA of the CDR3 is TGTGCCAGCTCACCACTAGCGGGAGATAATACGCAGTATTTT.

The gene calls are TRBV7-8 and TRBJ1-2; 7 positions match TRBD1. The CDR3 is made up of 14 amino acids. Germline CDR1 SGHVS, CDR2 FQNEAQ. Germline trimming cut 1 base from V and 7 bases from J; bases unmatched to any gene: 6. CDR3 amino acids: CASSLGPGQVGYTF. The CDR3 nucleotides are TGTGCCAGCAGCTTAGGCCCTGGACAGGTTGGCTACACCTTC.

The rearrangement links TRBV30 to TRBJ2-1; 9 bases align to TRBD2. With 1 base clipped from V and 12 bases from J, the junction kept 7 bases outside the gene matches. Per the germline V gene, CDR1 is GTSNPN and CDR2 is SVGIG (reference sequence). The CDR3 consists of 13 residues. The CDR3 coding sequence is TGTGCCTGGAGTGAGGGTAGCGGGAGCTCGCAGTTCTTC. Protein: CAWSEGSGSSQFF. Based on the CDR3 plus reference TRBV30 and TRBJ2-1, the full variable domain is SQTIHQWPATLVQPVGSPLSLECTVEGTSNPNLYWYRQAAGRGLQLLFYSVGIGQISSEVPQNLSASRPQDRQFILSSKKLLLSDSGFYLCAWSEGSGSSQFFGPGTRLTVL.

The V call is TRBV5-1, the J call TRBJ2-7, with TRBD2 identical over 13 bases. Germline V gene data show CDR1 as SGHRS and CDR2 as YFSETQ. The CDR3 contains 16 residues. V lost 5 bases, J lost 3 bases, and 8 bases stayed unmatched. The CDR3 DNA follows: TGCGCCAGCAGTGGAGGACTAGCGGGAGCGCTCTACGAGCAGTACTTC. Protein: CASSGGLAGALYEQYF.

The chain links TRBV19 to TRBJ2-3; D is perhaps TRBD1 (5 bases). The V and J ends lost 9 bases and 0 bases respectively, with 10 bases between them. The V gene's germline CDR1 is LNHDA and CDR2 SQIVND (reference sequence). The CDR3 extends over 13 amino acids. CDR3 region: CASQDISTDTQYF. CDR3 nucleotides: TGTGCCAGCCAGGACATAAGCACAGATACGCAGTATTTT.

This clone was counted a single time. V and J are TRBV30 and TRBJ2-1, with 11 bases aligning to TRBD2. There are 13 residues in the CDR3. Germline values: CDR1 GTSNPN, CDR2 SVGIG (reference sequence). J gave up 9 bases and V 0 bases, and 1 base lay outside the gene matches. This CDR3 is CAWSVLAGGEQFF. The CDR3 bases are TGTGCCTGGAGTGTCCTAGCGGGAGGTGAGCAGTTCTTC.

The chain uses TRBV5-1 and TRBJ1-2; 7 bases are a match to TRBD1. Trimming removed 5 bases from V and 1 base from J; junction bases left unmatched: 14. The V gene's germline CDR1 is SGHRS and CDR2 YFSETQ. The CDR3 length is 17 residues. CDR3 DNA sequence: TGCGCCAGCAGGCATTACAGGGGCGCGAAGGGTAACTATGGCTACACCTTC. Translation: CASRHYRGAKGNYGYTF.

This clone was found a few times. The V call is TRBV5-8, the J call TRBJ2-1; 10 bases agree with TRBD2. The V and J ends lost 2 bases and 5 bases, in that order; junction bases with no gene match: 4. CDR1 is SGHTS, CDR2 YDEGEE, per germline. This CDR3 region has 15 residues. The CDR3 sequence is CASSFRLAGDNEQFF. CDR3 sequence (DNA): TGTGCCAGCAGCTTTAGACTAGCGGGCGACAATGAGCAGTTCTTC. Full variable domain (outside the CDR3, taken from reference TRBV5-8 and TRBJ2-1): EAGVTQSPTHLIKTRGQQATLRCSPISGHTSVYWYQQALGLGLQFLLWYDEGEERNRGNFPPRFSGRQFPNYSSELNVNALELEDSALYLCASSFRLAGDNEQFFGPGTRLTVL.

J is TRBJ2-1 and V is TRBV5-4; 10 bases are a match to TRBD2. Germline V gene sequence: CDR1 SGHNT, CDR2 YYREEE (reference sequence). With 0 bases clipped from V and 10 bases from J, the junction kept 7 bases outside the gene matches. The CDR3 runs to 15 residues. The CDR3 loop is CASSLGAGGPKEQFF. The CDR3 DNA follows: TGTGCCAGCAGCTTGGGAGCGGGAGGGCCTAAGGAGCAGTTCTTC.

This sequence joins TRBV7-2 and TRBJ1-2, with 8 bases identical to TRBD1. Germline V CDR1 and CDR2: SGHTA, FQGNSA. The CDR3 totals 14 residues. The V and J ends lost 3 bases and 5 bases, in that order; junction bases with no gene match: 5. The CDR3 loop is CASSFRTGNYGYTF. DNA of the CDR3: TGTGCCAGCAGCTTTCGGACAGGGAATTATGGCTACACCTTC.

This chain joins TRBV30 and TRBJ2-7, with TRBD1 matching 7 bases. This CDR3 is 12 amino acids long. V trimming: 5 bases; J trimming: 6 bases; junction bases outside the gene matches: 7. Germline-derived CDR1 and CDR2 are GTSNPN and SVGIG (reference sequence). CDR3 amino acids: CAWDRVQSEQYF. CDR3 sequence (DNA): TGTGCCTGGGACAGGGTACAATCCGAGCAGTACTTC.

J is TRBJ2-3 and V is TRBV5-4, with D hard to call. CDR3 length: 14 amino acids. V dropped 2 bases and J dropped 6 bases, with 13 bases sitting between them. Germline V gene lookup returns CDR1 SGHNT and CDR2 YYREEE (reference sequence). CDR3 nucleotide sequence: TGTGCCAGCAGCTTTGGGTCGGAGTCCGATACGCAGTATTTT. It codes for CASSFGSESDTQYF.

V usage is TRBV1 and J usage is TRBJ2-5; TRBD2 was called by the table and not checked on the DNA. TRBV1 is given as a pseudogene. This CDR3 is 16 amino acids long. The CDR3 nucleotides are TGCACCAGCAGCCATATCCGCCTAGCGGGAGGAGAGACCCAGTACTTC. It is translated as CTSSHIRLAGGETQYF.

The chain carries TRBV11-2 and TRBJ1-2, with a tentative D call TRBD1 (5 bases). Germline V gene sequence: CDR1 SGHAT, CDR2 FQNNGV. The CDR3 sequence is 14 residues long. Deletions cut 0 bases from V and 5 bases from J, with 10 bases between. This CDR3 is CASSLEQASYGYTF. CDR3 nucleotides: TGTGCCAGCAGCTTAGAACAGGCATCATATGGCTACACCTTC.

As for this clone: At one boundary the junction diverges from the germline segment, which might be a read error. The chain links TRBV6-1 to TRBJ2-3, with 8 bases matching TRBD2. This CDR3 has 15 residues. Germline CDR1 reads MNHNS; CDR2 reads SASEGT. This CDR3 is CAGRRLAGHTDTQYF. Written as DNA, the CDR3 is TGTGCCGGCAGGCGCCTAGCGGGCCACACAGATACGCAGTATTTT.

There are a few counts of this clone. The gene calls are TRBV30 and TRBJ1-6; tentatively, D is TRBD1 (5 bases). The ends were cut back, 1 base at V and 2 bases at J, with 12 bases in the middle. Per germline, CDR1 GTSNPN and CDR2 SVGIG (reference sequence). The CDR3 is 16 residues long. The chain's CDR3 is CAWSGFGGPYNSPLHF. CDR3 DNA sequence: TGTGCCTGGAGTGGATTCGGGGGTCCCTATAATTCACCCCTCCACTTT.

Here the CDR3 reads CASSETGDIKPQHF. The CDR3 DNA reads TGTGCCAGCAGTGAGACAGGGGATATTAAGCCCCAGCATTTT. The chain is built from TRBV6-5 and TRBJ1-5, with TRBD1 matching over 8 bases. Trimming cost V 5 bases and J 8 bases; bases outside gene matches: 8. Looked up from germline, CDR1 is MNHEY and CDR2 is SVGAGI. The CDR3 is 14 residues long.

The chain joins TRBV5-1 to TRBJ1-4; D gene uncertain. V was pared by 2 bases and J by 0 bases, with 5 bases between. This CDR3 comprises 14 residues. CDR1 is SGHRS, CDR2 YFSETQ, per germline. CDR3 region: CASSFRATNEKLFF. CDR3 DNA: TGCGCCAGCAGCTTTCGTGCAACTAATGAAAAACTGTTTTTT.

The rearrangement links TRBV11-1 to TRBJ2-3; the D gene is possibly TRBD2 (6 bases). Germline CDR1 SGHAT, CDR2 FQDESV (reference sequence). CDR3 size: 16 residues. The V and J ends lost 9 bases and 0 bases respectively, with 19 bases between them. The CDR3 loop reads CASGRGAGGSTDTQYF. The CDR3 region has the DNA TGTGCCAGTGGGCGGGGAGCCGGGGGTAGCACAGATACGCAGTATTTT.

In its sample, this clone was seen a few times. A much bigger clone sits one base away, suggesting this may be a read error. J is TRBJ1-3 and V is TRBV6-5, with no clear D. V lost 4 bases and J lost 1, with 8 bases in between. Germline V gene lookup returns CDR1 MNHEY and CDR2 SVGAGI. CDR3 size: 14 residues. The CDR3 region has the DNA TGTGCCAGCAGTTTGGGCGGGTCTGGAAACACCATATATTTT. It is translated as CASSLGGSGNTIYF.

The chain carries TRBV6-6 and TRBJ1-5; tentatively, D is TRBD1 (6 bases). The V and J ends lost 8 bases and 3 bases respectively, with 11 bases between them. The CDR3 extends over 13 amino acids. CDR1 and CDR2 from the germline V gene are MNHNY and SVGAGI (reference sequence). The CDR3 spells CASGWDNNQPQHF. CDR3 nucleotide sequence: TGTGCCAGCGGATGGGACAACAATCAGCCCCAGCATTTT.